The 20 T cell receptor beta chains presented below share a single source sample, sequenced in a study of cytomegalovirus exposure and HLA in healthy donors (dated by TCRdb to the late 2010s). The method behind the library was the immunoSEQ multiplex PCR assay. For the multiplex PCR, a mixture combining 60 forward primers for TCR Vbeta segments and 13 reverse primers for TCR Jbeta segments was used. Held by TCRdb, this immuneACCESS table contains in-frame sequences only and omits some clones. Under half of the omission traces to an unresolved V gene where checked; the cause of the rest is unknown. Within this sample are under 150,000 clones, with approximately 70% of them counted one time only. The ten largest clones represent 14% of the sample. Input material: PBMCs. The source is a human donor in good health.

This clone was counted only a few times. V and J are TRBV14 and TRBJ2-1; D remains ambiguous. Germline CDR1 and CDR2: SGHDN and FVKESK. Trimming shortened V by 0 bases and J by 5 bases, and 5 bases separated the two germline ends. The CDR3 length is 13 residues. DNA of the CDR3: TGTGCCAGCAGCCAAGATATCGACAATGAGCAGTTCTTC. This codes for CASSQDIDNEQFF.

The chain combines TRBV9 with TRBJ1-4, with 7 bases matching TRBD1. CDR1 and CDR2 from the germline V gene are SGDLS and YYNGEE. The CDR3 extends over 16 amino acids. V lost 4 bases and J lost 4; bases outside the gene matches: 10. CDR3 amino acids: CASSLGQAGGNEKLFF. In DNA, the CDR3 is TGTGCCAGCAGCCTCGGACAGGCGGGGGGTAATGAAAAACTGTTTTTT. Full variable domain (rest looked up from reference TRBV9 and TRBJ1-4): DSGVTQTPKHLITATGQRVTLRCSPRSGDLSVYWYQQSLDQGLQFLIQYYNGEERAKGNILERFSAQQFPDLHSELNLSSLELGDSALYFCASSLGQAGGNEKLFFGSGTQLSVL.

The chain joins TRBV4-2 to TRBJ2-7, with no clear D. V gave up 0 bases and J gave up 9 bases, with 15 bases separating them. The CDR3 covers 14 residues. Germline loops: CDR1 LGHNA, CDR2 YNFKEQ. The CDR3 region is CASSQEGSYYGQYF. The CDR3 bases are TGTGCCAGCAGCCAAGAAGGCAGTTACTATGGGCAGTACTTC.

The chain carries TRBV27 and TRBJ1-2; 8 positions match TRBD1. CDR1 and CDR2 from the germline V gene are MNHEY and SMNVEV (reference sequence). V lost 6 bases and J lost 5; bases outside the gene matches: 11. This CDR3 is 15 amino acids long. For the CDR3, the DNA is TGTGCCAGCAGGGCAATGGGACAGGCGATATATGGCTACACCTTC. It specifies CASRAMGQAIYGYTF.

This clone was observed a handful of times. The chain joins TRBV4-2 to TRBJ2-3, with TRBD2 matching 13 bases. This CDR3 contains 19 residues. Germline CDR1 reads LGHNA; CDR2 reads YNFKEQ. Trimming took 0 bases from V and 0 from J; bases not matched to a gene: 6. The chain's CDR3 is CASSQDLTSGGASTDTQYF. The CDR3 bases are TGTGCCAGCAGCCAAGATTTAACTAGCGGGGGGGCTAGCACAGATACGCAGTATTTT.

The chain joins TRBV21-1 to TRBJ2-5; TRBD2, as called in the table, went unchecked against the DNA. TRBV21-1 is tagged as a pseudogene. This CDR3 region has 16 residues. The CDR3 nucleotides read TGTGCCAGCAGTCCGGGACTAGCACGAGACCAAGAGACCCAGTACTTC. Its translation is CASSPGLARDQETQYF.

V is TRBV5-1 and J is TRBJ2-7, with D possibly TRBD2 on 6 matching bases. Trimming shortened V by 1 base and J by 5 bases, and 13 bases separated the two germline ends. The CDR3 runs to 14 residues. The germline CDR1 and CDR2 sequences are SGHRS and YFSETQ. Here the CDR3 DNA reads TGCGCCAGCAGCTTGTTGCGGGGTAACCACGAGCAGTACTTC. It encodes CASSLLRGNHEQYF.

This clone was detected a few times. The rearrangement joins TRBV27 to TRBJ1-6; D call uncertain. The germline gives CDR1 MNHEY, CDR2 SMNVEV (reference sequence). V lost 5 bases and J lost 10, with 21 bases in between. The CDR3 length is 16 residues. The CDR3 coding sequence is TGTGCCAGCAGTCTCACGATCCGAGGTGGAGGATCACCCCTCCACTTT. Its translation is CASSLTIRGGGSPLHF.

The chain is built from TRBV19 and TRBJ1-1, with TRBD1 as a possible D gene (5 bases). CDR3 size: 15 residues. Germline V gives CDR1 LNHDA, CDR2 SQIVND (reference sequence). V was cut by 7 bases and J by 5 bases, with 20 bases left in between. This CDR3 reads CASTHLRDSRTEAFF. The DNA for the CDR3 is TGTGCCAGTACCCATCTCCGAGACAGCCGAACTGAAGCTTTCTTT.

The CDR3 here is CASSLSVEGQYF. In nucleotides, the CDR3 is TGTGCCAGCAGCTTATCGGTCGAGGGGCAGTATTTT. The rearrangement uses TRBV7-9 and TRBJ2-3; possible D gene TRBD2, 5 bases. Trimming took off 2 bases at V and 11 bases at J, with 11 bases between the two ends. CDR3 length: 12 residues. The germline V gene has CDR1 SEHNR and CDR2 FQNEAQ (reference sequence).

The chain has TRBV5-1 and TRBJ1-1, with 9 bases matching TRBD1. The CDR3 loop spans 15 amino acids. The ends lost 2 bases at V and 5 bases at J; junction bases unmatched: 7. Germline CDR1 is SGHRS and CDR2 is YFSETQ. Here the CDR3 DNA reads TGCGCCAGCAGCTTCACAGGGGGCGCGGGAACTGAAGCTTTCTTT. It codes for CASSFTGGAGTEAFF. Based on the CDR3 plus reference TRBV5-1 and TRBJ1-1, the full variable domain is KAGVTQTPRYLIKTRGQQVTLSCSPISGHRSVSWYQQTPGQGLQFLFEYFSETQRNKGNFPGRFSGRQFSNSRSEMNVSTLELGDSALYLCASSFTGGAGTEAFFGQGTRLTVV.

This clone was detected only once. DNA of the CDR3: TGTGCCAGCTCCCCCACCACGGGAGGGCTGGGTGAGCAGTTCTTC. Translation gives CASSPTTGGLGEQFF. The J gene is TRBJ2-1, the V gene TRBV18; 8 bases are shared with TRBD2. CDR1 is KGHSH, CDR2 LQKENI, per germline. The ends lost 6 bases at V and 9 bases at J; junction bases unmatched: 13. CDR3 length equals 15 residues. The complete variable domain, with remaining parts taken from reference TRBV18 and TRBJ2-1, reads NAGVMQNPRHLVRRRGQEARLRCSPMKGHSHVYWYRQLPEEGLKFMVYLQKENIIDESGMPKERFSAEFPKEGPSILRIQQVVRGDSAAYFCASSPTTGGLGEQFFGPGTRLTVL.

There are a few counts of this clone. CDR3 sequence reads: CASSPGLAGKDEQFF. For the CDR3, the DNA is TGCGCCAGCAGCCCGGGACTAGCGGGAAAGGATGAGCAGTTCTTC. V gene TRBV5-1 combines with J gene TRBJ2-1; 13 bases are a match to TRBD2. CDR1 is SGHRS and CDR2 is YFSETQ in the germline V gene. The CDR3 runs 15 residues. V shed 4 bases and J 8 bases; nucleotides not matched to a gene: 6.

The chain combines TRBV5-6 with TRBJ2-1; 8 bases are shared with TRBD2. Per the germline V gene, CDR1 is SGHDT and CDR2 is YYEEEE. With V trimmed by 2 bases and J by 7 bases, 2 bases remained unmatched. This CDR3 spans 13 amino acids. The CDR3 region has the DNA TGTGCCAGCAGCTTCGGGACTAGTAATGAGCAGTTCTTC. Protein product: CASSFGTSNEQFF.

V usage is TRBV29-1 and J usage is TRBJ1-2, with 11 bases matching TRBD1. The CDR3 extends over 13 amino acids. J lost 3 bases, V lost 6 bases, and 3 bases had no gene match. CDR1 is SQVTM, CDR2 ANQGSEA, per germline. This CDR3 is CSVGQGADYGYTF. CDR3 nucleotide sequence: TGCAGCGTAGGACAGGGGGCTGACTATGGCTACACCTTC.

The CDR3 region has the DNA TGCGCCAGCAGCTCCCGGGACTTCTCCTACGAGCAGTACTTC. This sequence encodes CASSSRDFSYEQYF. The chain is built from TRBV4-1 and TRBJ2-7; tentatively, D is TRBD2 (6 bases). Trimming removed 5 bases from V and 0 bases from J, with 11 bases in between. Germline loops: CDR1 MGHRA, CDR2 YSYEKL. The CDR3 spans 14 residues.

This clone was detected a few times. The rearrangement joins TRBV7-9 to TRBJ1-2, with D maybe TRBD1 (5 bases). The CDR3 contains 14 residues. Germline CDR1 is SEHNR and CDR2 is FQNEAQ (reference sequence). Trimming stripped 0 bases from V and 7 bases from J, with 12 bases between. DNA of the CDR3: TGTGCCAGCAGCTTAGCGAATGGGGCTCCTGGCTACACCTTC. It is translated as CASSLANGAPGYTF. Together with reference TRBV7-9 and TRBJ1-2, the CDR3 gives the full variable domain: DTGVSQNPRHKITKRGQNVTFRCDPISEHNRLYWYRQTLGQGPEFLTYFQNEAQLEKSRLLSDRFSAERPKGSFSTLEIQRTEQGDSAMYLCASSLANGAPGYTFGSGTRLTVV.

This chain links TRBV10-2 with TRBJ1-2; TRBD1 agrees at 10 bases. The germline gives CDR1 WSHSY, CDR2 SAAADI. Trimming at V came to 0 bases and at J to 8 bases, leaving 6 bases not matched to a gene. CDR3 size: 15 residues. The CDR3 is CASSESGTGVWGYTF. The CDR3 coding sequence is TGCGCCAGCAGTGAGTCAGGGACAGGGGTCTGGGGCTACACCTTC.

The rearrangement joins TRBV9 to TRBJ2-1, with TRBD1 as a possible D gene (5 bases). The germline V gene has CDR1 SGDLS and CDR2 YYNGEE. Trimming took 1 base from V and 7 from J, leaving 12 bases between them. This CDR3 contains 14 residues. This CDR3 is CASSVYDRSNEQFF. For the CDR3, the DNA is TGTGCCAGCAGCGTATATGACAGATCGAATGAGCAGTTCTTC.

This chain links TRBV20-1 with TRBJ1-4, with TRBD1 as a possible D gene (5 bases). V was trimmed by 6 bases and J by 8 bases, leaving 7 bases between them. This CDR3 has 10 amino acids. Germline assignment: CDR1 DFQATT and CDR2 SNEGSKA (reference sequence). CDR3 DNA sequence: TGCAGTGCAGCAGGGGAAAAACTGTTTTTT. Translation gives CSAAGEKLFF.